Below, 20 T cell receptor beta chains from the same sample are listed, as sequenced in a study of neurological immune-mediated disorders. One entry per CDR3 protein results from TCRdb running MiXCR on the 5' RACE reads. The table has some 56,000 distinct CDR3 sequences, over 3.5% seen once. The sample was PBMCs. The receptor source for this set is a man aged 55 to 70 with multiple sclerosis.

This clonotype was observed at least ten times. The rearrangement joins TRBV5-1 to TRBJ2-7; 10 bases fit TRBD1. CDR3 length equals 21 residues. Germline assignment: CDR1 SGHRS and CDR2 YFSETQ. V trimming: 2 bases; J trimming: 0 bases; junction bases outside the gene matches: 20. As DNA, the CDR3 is TGCGCCAGCAGCTTTACGACACCCGGGACAGGGGTTGCACAGAGCTCCTACGAGCAGTACTTC. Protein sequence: CASSFTTPGTGVAQSSYEQYF. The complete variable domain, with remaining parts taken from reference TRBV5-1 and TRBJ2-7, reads KAGVTQTPRYLIKTRGQQVTLSCSPISGHRSVSWYQQTPGQGLQFLFEYFSETQRNKGNFPGRFSGRQFSNSRSEMNVSTLELGDSALYLCASSFTTPGTGVAQSSYEQYFGPGTRLTVT.

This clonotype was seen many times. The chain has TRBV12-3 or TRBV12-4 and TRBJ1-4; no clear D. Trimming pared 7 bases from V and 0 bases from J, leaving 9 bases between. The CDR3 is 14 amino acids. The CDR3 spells CASTYLPTNEKLFF. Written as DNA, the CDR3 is TGTGCCAGCACCTACCTTCCAACTAATGAAAAACTGTTTTTT.

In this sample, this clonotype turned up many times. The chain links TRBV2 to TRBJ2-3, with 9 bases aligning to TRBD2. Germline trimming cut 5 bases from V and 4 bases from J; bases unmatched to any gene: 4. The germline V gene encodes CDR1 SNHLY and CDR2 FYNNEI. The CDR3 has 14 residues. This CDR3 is CASSRGGGADTQYF. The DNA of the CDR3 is TGTGCCAGCAGTCGAGGCGGGGGGGCAGATACGCAGTATTTT.

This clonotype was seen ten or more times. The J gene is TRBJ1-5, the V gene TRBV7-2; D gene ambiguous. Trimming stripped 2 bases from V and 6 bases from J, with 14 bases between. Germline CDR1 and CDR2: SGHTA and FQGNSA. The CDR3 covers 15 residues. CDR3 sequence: CASSLYSSGVQPQHF. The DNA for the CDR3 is TGTGCCAGCAGCTTATACAGCAGTGGAGTTCAGCCCCAGCATTTT.

This CDR3 reads CSARPDGAVALHF. The CDR3 nucleotides are TGCAGTGCTAGACCGGACGGAGCTGTGGCCCTCCACTTT. The J gene is TRBJ1-6, the V gene TRBV20-1, with D hard to call. The CDR3 loop spans 13 amino acids. CDR1 and CDR2 from the germline V gene are DFQATT and SNEGSKA (reference sequence). V was shortened by 2 bases and J by 14 bases, with 16 bases between the two germline ends.

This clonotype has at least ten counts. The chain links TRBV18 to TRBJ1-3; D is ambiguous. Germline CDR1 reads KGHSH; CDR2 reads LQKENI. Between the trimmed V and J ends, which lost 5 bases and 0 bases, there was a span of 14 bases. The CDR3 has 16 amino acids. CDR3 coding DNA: TGTGCCAGCTCATCCTCAATGACACACTCTGGAAACACCATATATTTT. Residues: CASSSSMTHSGNTIYF. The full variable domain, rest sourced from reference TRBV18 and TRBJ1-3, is NAGVMQNPRHLVRRRGQEARLRCSPMKGHSHVYWYRQLPEEGLKFMVYLQKENIIDESGMPKERFSAEFPKEGPSILRIQQVVRGDSAAYFCASSSSMTHSGNTIYFGEGSWLTVV.

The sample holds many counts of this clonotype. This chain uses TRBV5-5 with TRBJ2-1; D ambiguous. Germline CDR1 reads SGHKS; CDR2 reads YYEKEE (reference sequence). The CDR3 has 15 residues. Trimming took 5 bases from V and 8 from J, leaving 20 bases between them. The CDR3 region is CASSPPASQIDEQFF. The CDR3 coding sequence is TGTGCCAGCAGTCCACCGGCTAGTCAGATAGATGAGCAGTTCTTC.

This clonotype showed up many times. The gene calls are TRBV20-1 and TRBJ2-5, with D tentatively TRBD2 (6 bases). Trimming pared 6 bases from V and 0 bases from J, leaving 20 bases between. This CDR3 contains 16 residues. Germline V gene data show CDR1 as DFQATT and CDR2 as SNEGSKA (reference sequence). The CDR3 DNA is TGCAGTGCCCCCATACTAGCCAGAAAGTACCAAGAGACCCAGTACTTC. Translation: CSAPILARKYQETQYF.

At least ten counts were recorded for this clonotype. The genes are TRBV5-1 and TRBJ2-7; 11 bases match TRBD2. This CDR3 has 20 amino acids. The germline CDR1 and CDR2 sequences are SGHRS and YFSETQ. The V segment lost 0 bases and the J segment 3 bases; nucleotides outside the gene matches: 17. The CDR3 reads CASSLESSGRASRLDYEQYF. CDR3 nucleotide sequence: TGCGCCAGCAGCTTGGAGAGTAGCGGGAGGGCCTCTCGGTTGGACTACGAGCAGTACTTC.

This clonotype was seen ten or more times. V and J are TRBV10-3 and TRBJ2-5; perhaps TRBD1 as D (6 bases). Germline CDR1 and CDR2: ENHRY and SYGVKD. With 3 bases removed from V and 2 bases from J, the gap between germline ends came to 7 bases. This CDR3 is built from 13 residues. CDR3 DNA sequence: TGTGCCATCAGTGAAGGGGGTCAAGAGACCCAGTACTTC. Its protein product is CAISEGGQETQYF.

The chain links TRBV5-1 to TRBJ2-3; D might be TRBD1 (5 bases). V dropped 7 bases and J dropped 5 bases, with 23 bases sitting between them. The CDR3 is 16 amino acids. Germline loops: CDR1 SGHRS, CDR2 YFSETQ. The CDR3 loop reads CASYSGRVRWGDTQYF. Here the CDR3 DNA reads TGCGCCAGCTACTCCGGCAGGGTGAGGTGGGGAGATACGCAGTATTTT.

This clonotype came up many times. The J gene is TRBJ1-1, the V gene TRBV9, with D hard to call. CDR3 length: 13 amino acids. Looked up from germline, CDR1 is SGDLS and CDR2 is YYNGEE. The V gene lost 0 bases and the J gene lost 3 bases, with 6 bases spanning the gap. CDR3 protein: CASSVDFYTEAFF. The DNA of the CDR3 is TGTGCCAGCAGCGTAGATTTCTACACTGAAGCTTTCTTT. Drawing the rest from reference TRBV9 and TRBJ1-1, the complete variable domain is DSGVTQTPKHLITATGQRVTLRCSPRSGDLSVYWYQQSLDQGLQFLIQYYNGEERAKGNILERFSAQQFPDLHSELNLSSLELGDSALYFCASSVDFYTEAFFGQGTRLTVV.

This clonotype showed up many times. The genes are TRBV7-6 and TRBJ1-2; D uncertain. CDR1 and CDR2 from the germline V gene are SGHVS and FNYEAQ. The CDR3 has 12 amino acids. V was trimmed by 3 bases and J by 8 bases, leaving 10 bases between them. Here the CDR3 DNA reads TGTGCCAGCAGCTTTAGGAAGGGAGGCTACACCTTC. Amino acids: CASSFRKGGYTF.

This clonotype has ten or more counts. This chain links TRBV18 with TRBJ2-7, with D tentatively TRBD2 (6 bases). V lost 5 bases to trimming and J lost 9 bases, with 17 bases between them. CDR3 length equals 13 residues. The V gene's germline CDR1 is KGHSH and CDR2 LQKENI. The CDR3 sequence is CASSAGTRHGQYF. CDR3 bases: TGTGCCAGCTCAGCCGGGACTCGGCACGGGCAGTACTTC.

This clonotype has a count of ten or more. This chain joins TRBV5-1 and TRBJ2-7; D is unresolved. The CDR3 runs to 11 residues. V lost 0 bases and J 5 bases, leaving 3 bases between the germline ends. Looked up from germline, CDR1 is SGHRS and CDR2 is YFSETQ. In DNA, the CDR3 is TGCGCCAGCAGCTTGGAAGACGAGCAGTACTTC. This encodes CASSLEDEQYF.

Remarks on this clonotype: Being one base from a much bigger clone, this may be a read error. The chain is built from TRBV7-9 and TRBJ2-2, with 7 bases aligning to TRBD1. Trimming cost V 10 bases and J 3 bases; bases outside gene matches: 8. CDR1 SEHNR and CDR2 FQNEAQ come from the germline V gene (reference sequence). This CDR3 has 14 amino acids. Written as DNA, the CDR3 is TGTGCCACCCCGGTAGACAGGGACACCGGGGAGCTGTTTTTT. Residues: CATPVDRDTGELFF.

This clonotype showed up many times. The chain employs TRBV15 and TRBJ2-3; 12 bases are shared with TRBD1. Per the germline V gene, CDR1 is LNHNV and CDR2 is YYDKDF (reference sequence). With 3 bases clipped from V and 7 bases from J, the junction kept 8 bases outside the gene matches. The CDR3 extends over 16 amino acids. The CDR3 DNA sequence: TGTGCCACCAGCAGGGGCACGGGACAGGGGGCAAATACGCAGTATTTT. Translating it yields CATSRGTGQGANTQYF.

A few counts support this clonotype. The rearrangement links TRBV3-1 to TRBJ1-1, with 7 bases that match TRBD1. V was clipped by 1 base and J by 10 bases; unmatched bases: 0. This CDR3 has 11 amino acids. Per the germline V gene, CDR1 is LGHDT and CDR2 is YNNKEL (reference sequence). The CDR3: CASSQGDRAFF. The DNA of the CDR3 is TGTGCCAGCAGCCAAGGGGACAGAGCTTTCTTT.

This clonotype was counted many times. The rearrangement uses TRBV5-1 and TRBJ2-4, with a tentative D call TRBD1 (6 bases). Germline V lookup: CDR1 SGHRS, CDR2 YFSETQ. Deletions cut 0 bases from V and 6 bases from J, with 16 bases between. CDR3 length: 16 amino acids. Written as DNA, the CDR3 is TGCGCCAGCAGCTTGGTACCCACAGGGCAGGTAAACATTCAGTACTTC. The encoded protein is CASSLVPTGQVNIQYF.

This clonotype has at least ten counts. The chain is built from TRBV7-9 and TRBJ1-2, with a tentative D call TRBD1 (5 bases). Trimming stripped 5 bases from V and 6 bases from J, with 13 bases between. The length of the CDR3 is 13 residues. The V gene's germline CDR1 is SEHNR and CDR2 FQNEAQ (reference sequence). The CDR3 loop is CASSGGEYHGYTF. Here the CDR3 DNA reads TGTGCCAGCAGCGGAGGGGAGTACCATGGCTACACCTTC.